One and the same sample provided the 28 T cell receptor beta chains below, sequenced in a study of T cells expressing NK-cell markers. From its re-call of the 5' RACE reads, TCRdb lists each CDR3 protein once, without DNA. Recorded for this sample: about 660 distinct CDR3 sequences. Sequencing used blood T cells: a sorted CD56 or NKG2C T cell subset, CD4+ or CD8+ T cells, or bulk PBMC T cells (not recorded which). All receptors come from a woman aged 45-59 years in good health.

Judged by frequency, this clonotype is large. The chain employs TRBV20-1 and TRBJ2-1; the TRBD1 assignment by TCRdb is unverifiable without DNA. Per germline, CDR1 DFQATT and CDR2 SNEGSKA (reference sequence). This CDR3 is 14 amino acids long. The CDR3 sequence: CSARSRLAIDEQFF.

This clonotype registers medium-sized by frequency. This sequence joins TRBV6-4 and TRBJ2-1. The length of the CDR3 is 15 residues. In germline, CDR1 is MRHNA, CDR2 SNTAGT. The CDR3 protein is CASSDGSAANNEQFF.

Measured by frequency, this clonotype is medium-sized. The rearrangement links TRBV6-4 to TRBJ2-1; TCRdb returns TRBD1, unconfirmable since there is no DNA. CDR1 MRHNA and CDR2 SNTAGT come from the germline V gene. There are 13 residues in the CDR3. The CDR3 region is CASSEGEHNEQFF.

According to its frequency, this clonotype is medium-sized. This sequence joins TRBV20-1 and TRBJ1-1. Germline V gene data show CDR1 as DFQATT and CDR2 as SNEGSKA (reference sequence). This CDR3 has 13 residues. CDR3 loop: CSVKVVGYTEAFF.

This clonotype ranks as medium-sized in terms of frequency. Here the CDR3 reads CASSDGENTEAFF. The J gene is TRBJ1-1, the V gene TRBV6-4. The germline V gene encodes CDR1 MRHNA and CDR2 SNTAGT. CDR3 length: 13 residues.

Frequency places this clonotype as medium-sized. The chain joins TRBV20-1 to TRBJ1-2. Germline V gene sequence: CDR1 DFQATT, CDR2 SNEGSKA (reference sequence). The CDR3 sequence is 12 residues long. This chain's CDR3 is CSASESDYGYTF.

Considering frequency, this clonotype is medium-sized. This chain's CDR3 is CSVEQQGPQYF. The gene calls are TRBV29-1 and TRBJ2-3; as DNA is missing, the TRBD1 call by TCRdb cannot be tested. There are 11 residues in the CDR3. The germline gives CDR1 SQVTM, CDR2 ANQGSEA.

This chain uses TRBV29-1 with TRBJ2-1; TCRdb selects TRBD1, and the lack of DNA leaves this call unchecked. The CDR3 extends over 14 amino acids. Germline-derived CDR1 and CDR2 are SQVTM and ANQGSEA. CDR3 loop: CSVEEEDSYNEQFF.

This clonotype ranks as medium-sized (0.01 to 0.1%) in terms of frequency. The V and J genes are TRBV6-1 and TRBJ2-1; TCRdb's D call of TRBD2 is untestable without DNA. Germline V CDR1 and CDR2: MNHNS, SASEGT. The CDR3 runs 15 residues. This chain's CDR3 is CASSDGTSESNEQFF.

By frequency, this clonotype registers medium-sized (0.01 to 0.1%). The V gene is TRBV4-2, the J gene TRBJ2-1; without DNA, the TCRdb call of TRBD2 cannot be checked. The CDR3 sequence is 16 residues long. Per the germline V gene, CDR1 is LGHNA and CDR2 is YNFKEQ. This CDR3 reads CASSQDELAGSNEQFF.

Considering frequency, this clonotype is medium-sized. The chain uses TRBV19 and TRBJ1-5. The CDR3 consists of 13 residues. The V gene's germline CDR1 is LNHDA and CDR2 SQIVND (reference sequence). CDR3 residues: CASQGQRNQPQHF.

The CDR3 loop is CASSEAGGVDEQFF. V and J are TRBV6-1 and TRBJ2-1; TCRdb proposes TRBD2, but this gene call is untestable without DNA. The V gene's germline CDR1 is MNHNS and CDR2 SASEGT. The CDR3 has 14 amino acids.

Judged by frequency, this clonotype is hyperexpanded. The rearrangement links TRBV19 to TRBJ2-1. Germline assignment: CDR1 LNHDA and CDR2 SQIVND (reference sequence). This CDR3 region has 12 residues. CDR3 loop: CASSNGYNEQFF.

This clonotype ranks as medium-sized in terms of frequency. The J gene is TRBJ2-3, the V gene TRBV11-2. CDR1 is SGHAT, CDR2 FQNNGV, per germline. This CDR3 contains 15 residues. CDR3 sequence reads: CASSLVALARHTQYF.

Measured by frequency, this clonotype is medium-sized. The chain combines TRBV7-9 with TRBJ2-5; the TCRdb D gene call, TRBD1, has no DNA to confirm it. This CDR3 has 16 amino acids. In germline, CDR1 is SEHNR, CDR2 FQNEAQ (reference sequence). The CDR3 sequence is CASSRPGPGPQETQYF.

Judged by frequency, this clonotype is medium-sized. The gene calls are TRBV20-1 and TRBJ2-1; with no DNA, the TCRdb D assignment of TRBD1 cannot be verified. This CDR3 has 14 residues. From germline, CDR1 is DFQATT and CDR2 SNEGSKA (reference sequence). The CDR3 sequence: CSAPGLSSYNEQFF.

The chain carries TRBV7-8 and TRBJ1-1. Looked up from germline, CDR1 is SGHVS and CDR2 is FQNEAQ. CDR3 length: 14 residues. CDR3 region: CASSSGGKNTEAFF.

The genes are TRBV18 and TRBJ2-2. The germline V gene has CDR1 KGHSH and CDR2 LQKENI. This CDR3 contains 12 residues. CDR3 residues: CASSGQVGELFF.

This CDR3 is CSARSPSGRAYEQYF. This chain joins TRBV20-1 and TRBJ2-7. Germline V CDR1 and CDR2: DFQATT, SNEGSKA (reference sequence). The CDR3 has 15 residues.

By frequency, this clonotype is medium-sized. The V gene is TRBV20-1, the J gene TRBJ2-7; TCRdb proposes TRBD1, but this gene call is untestable without DNA. The CDR3 runs 17 residues. Germline loops: CDR1 DFQATT, CDR2 SNEGSKA (reference sequence). The CDR3 loop reads CSAREGGSGRFDYEQYF.

Measured by frequency, this clonotype is large. The chain couples TRBV5-4 to TRBJ1-5. The CDR3 has 19 residues. From germline, CDR1 is SGHNT and CDR2 YYREEE (reference sequence). The CDR3 spells CASSLATYQSGFSNQPQHF.

V is TRBV20-1 and J is TRBJ2-1; without DNA, the TCRdb call of TRBD1 cannot be checked. The germline CDR1 and CDR2 sequences are DFQATT and SNEGSKA (reference sequence). CDR3 size: 15 residues. CDR3 protein: CSPPPYLSSYNEQFF.

Considering frequency, this clonotype is medium-sized. The gene calls are TRBV6-5 and TRBJ2-1. Germline V gene sequence: CDR1 MNHEY, CDR2 SVGAGI. This CDR3 has 13 amino acids. The CDR3 is CASSHGSANEQFF.

In terms of frequency, this clonotype is medium-sized. This sequence joins TRBV4-1 and TRBJ1-5; TCRdb indicates TRBD1, and absent DNA this call remains unverified. Germline CDR1 and CDR2: MGHRA and YSYEKL. This CDR3 is 15 amino acids long. The CDR3 region is CASSPDSNSNQPQHF.

This clonotype is classed as medium-sized by frequency. Here the CDR3 reads CASSPLLAVRDEQFF. V and J are TRBV5-1 and TRBJ2-1; the TRBD2 assignment by TCRdb is unverifiable without DNA. This CDR3 contains 15 residues. Germline CDR1 is SGHRS and CDR2 is YFSETQ.

Considering frequency, this clonotype is medium-sized. The gene calls are TRBV6-5 and TRBJ2-1. Germline V gives CDR1 MNHEY, CDR2 SVGAGI. CDR3 length equals 15 residues. The CDR3 sequence: CASSYSDSSYNEQFF.

Judged by frequency, this clonotype is medium-sized. The CDR3 is CASSIGAGGYADTQYF. The chain uses TRBV5-4 and TRBJ2-3; TCRdb designates TRBD2, a call that cannot be tested without DNA. Germline V CDR1 and CDR2: SGHNT, YYREEE (reference sequence). There are 16 residues in the CDR3.

According to its frequency, this clonotype is large. The V and J genes are TRBV5-1 and TRBJ2-1. The CDR3 spans 15 residues. The germline gives CDR1 SGHRS, CDR2 YFSETQ. The CDR3 sequence: CASSSGLGPYNEQFF.